This TCR beta chain was profiled in a study of regulatory T cells in long-lasting Graves disease. Study findings and constraints: Newly diagnosed patients had higher TCR diversity than persistent Graves' patients did.

Time point noted: newly diagnosed GD, antithyroid drugs for less than 3 months. The TCR library was prepared using RNA isolated from PBMCs. The CDR3 loop spans 15 amino acids. Germline-derived CDR1 and CDR2 are SGHRS and YFSETQ. The table lists this clonotype with a few counts. What it recognizes is unknown. Germline and junction disagree at one end, which may indicate a read error. HTBI primers from iRepertoire and Arm-PCR of CDR3 regions yielded the TCR beta libraries. Original analysis: Gene usage covered some 66 TRBV and some 13 TRBJ segments. In TCRdb, the multiplex PCR reads were re-called with MiXCR into one record per CDR3 protein. The V and J calls reflect TCRdb's pipeline rather than the authors' work. The sample carries 250,000 to 300,000 distinct CDR3 sequences, about 20% recorded once. The same sample was also studied in work on T cells in Graves' hyperthyroidism and ophthalmopathy. As reported in that work: Diagnoses were established using clinical symptoms, serum thyroxine and TRAb, thyroid ultrasound and orbital computed tomography. The HTBI primer set served for first-round RT-PCR of the TCR CDR3.

Material: peripheral blood mononuclear cells (PBMCs), obtained at new diagnosis, from a patient treated with antithyroid drugs. The J gene is TRBJ2-2, the V gene TRBV5-1; D remains unclear. This TCR derives from a woman aged 25 to 39 with Graves disease. This CDR3 reads CASSLVLANTGELFF. CDR3 bases: TGCGCCAGCAGTTTGGTACTCGCGAACACCGGGGAGCTGTTTTTT. Variable domain in full (rest from reference TRBV5-1 and TRBJ2-2): KAGVTQTPRYLIKTRGQQVTLSCSPISGHRSVSWYQQTPGQGLQFLFEYFSETQRNKGNFPGRFSGRQFSNSRSEMNVSTLELGDSALYLCASSLVLANTGELFFGEGSRLTVL.